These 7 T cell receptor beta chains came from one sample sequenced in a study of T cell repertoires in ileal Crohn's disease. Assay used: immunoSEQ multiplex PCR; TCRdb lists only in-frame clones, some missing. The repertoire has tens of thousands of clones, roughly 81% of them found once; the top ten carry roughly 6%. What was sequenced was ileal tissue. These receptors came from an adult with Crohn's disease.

The CDR3 is CASSATGGRNNEQFF. CDR3 nucleotides: TGTGCCAGCAGCGCCACAGGGGGCAGGAACAATGAGCAGTTCTTC. The chain joins TRBV7-2 to TRBJ2-1; 9 positions agree with TRBD1. Germline V gene data show CDR1 as SGHTA and CDR2 as FQGNSA. The V and J ends lost 5 bases and 5 bases, in that order; junction bases with no gene match: 7. The CDR3 sequence is 15 residues long.

DNA of the CDR3: TGTGCCAGCAGCTCCTACAGGGTCGGGAACTATGGCTACACCTTC. Protein sequence: CASSSYRVGNYGYTF. The rearrangement joins TRBV7-2 to TRBJ1-2; a possible D gene is TRBD1 (6 bases). V lost 4 bases and J lost 2, with 14 bases in between. Germline lookup yields CDR1 SGHTA and CDR2 FQGNSA. The CDR3 covers 15 residues.

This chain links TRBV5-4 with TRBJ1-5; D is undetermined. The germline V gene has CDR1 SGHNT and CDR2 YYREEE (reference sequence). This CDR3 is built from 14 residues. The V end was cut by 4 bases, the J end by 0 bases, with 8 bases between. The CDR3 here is CASSMPGSNQPQHF. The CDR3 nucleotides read TGTGCCAGCAGCATGCCGGGTAGCAATCAGCCCCAGCATTTT.

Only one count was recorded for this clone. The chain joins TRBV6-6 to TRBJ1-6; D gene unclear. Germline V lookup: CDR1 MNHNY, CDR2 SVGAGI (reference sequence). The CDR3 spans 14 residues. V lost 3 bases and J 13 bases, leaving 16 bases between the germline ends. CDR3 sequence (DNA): TGTGCCAGCAGTTATCCTCCTAGAGGAGAGCCCCTCCACTTT. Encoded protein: CASSYPPRGEPLHF.

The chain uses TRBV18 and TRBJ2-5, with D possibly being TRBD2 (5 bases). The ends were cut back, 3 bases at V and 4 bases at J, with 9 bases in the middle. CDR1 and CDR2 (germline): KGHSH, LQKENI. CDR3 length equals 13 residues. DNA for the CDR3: TGTGCCAGCTCACCCCGGCGGGTAGAGACCCAGTACTTC. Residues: CASSPRRVETQYF.

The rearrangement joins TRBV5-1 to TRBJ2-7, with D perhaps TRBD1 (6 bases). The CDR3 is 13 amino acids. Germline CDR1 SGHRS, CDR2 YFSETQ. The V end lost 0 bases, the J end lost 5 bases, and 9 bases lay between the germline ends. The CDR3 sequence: CASSLAGAHEQYF. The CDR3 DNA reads TGCGCCAGCAGCTTGGCAGGGGCCCACGAGCAGTACTTC.

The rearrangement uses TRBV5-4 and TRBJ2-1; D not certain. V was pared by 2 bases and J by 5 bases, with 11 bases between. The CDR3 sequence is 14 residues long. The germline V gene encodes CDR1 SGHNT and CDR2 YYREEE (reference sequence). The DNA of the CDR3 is TGTGCCAGCAGCTTCGGGTCCGGCGACAATGAGCAGTTCTTC. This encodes CASSFGSGDNEQFF.